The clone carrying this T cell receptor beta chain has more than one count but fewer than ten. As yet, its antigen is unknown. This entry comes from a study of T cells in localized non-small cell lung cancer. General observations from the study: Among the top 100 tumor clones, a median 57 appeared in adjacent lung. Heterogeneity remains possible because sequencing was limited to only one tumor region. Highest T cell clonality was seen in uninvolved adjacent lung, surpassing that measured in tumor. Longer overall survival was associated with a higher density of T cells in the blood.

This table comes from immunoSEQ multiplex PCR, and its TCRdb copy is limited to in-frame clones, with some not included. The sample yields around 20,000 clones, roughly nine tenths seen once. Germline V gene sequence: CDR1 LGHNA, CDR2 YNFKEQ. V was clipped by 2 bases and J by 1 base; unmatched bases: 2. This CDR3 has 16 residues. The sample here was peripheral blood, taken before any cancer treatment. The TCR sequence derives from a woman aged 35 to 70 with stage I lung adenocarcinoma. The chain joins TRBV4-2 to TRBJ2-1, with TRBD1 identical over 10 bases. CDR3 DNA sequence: TGTGCCAGCAGCCAAACGGACAGGGGGTCCTACAATGAGCAGTTCTTC. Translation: CASSQTDRGSYNEQFF.